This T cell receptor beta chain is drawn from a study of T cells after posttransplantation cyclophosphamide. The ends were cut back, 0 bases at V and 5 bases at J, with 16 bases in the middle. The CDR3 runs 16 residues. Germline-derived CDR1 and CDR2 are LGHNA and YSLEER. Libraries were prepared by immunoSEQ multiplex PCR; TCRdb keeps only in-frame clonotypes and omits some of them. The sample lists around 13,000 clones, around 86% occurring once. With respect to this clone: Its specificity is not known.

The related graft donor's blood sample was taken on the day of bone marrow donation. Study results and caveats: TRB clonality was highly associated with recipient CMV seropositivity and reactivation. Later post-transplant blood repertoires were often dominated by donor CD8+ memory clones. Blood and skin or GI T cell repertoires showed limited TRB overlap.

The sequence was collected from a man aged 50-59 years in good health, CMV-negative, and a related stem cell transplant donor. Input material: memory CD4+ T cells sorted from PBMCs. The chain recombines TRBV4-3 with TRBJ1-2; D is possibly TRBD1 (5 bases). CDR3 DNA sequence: TGCGCCAGCAGCCAAGAGCAGGGTTCCCTTCCTTATGGCTACACCTTC. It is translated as CASSQEQGSLPYGYTF.